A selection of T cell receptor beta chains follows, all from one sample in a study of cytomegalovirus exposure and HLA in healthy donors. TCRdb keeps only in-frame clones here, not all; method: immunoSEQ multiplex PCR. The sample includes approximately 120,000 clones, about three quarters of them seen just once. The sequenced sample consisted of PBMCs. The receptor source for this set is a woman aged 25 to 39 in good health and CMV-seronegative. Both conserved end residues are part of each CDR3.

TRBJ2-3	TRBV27	CASSLIALSTDTQYF
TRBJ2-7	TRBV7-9	CSSSLNPPGVIDEQYF
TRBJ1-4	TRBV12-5	CASGYTTNEKLFF
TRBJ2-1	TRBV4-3	CASSPRVAPGNEQFF
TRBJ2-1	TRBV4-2	CASSQGEWRTSANEQFF
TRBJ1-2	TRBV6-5	CASRGNGREGYTF
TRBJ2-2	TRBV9	CASSVEDSRNTGELFF
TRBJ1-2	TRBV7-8	CASSPLLGANDGYTF
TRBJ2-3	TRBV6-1	CASSERRSGRATDTQYF
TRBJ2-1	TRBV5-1	CASSFGQAYNEQFF
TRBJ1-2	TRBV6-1	CASSGGSDRQGLHGYTF
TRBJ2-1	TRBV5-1	CASSLGTGGLYNEQFF
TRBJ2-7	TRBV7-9	CASSPRGGSGGNEQYF
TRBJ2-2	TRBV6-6	CASRGLNTGELFF
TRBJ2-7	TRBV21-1	CASSKRTGGAEQYF
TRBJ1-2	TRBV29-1	CSVGQGMDYGYTF
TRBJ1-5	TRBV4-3	CASSQSTGDNQPQHF